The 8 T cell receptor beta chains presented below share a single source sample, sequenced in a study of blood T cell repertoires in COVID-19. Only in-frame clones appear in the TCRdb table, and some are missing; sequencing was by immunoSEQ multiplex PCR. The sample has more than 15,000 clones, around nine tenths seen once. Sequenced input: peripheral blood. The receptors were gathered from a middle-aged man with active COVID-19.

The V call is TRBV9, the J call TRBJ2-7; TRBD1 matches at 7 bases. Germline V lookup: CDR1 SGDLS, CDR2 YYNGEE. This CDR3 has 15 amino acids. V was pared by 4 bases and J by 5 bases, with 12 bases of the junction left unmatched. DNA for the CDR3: TGTGCCAGCAGCCCCCGACAGGGATTCCCCAACGAGCAGTACTTC. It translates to CASSPRQGFPNEQYF.

The CDR3 loop reads CASSARLAGPYNEQFF. The DNA of the CDR3 is TGTGCCAGCAGTGCCAGACTAGCGGGACCCTACAATGAGCAGTTCTTC. This rearrangement joins TRBV6-1 to TRBJ2-1; 11 bases agree with TRBD2. Per germline, CDR1 MNHNS and CDR2 SASEGT. V was clipped by 4 bases and J by 2 bases; unmatched bases: 4. This CDR3 region has 16 residues.

CDR3 loop: CASSLAVSRATNEKLFF. The CDR3 DNA follows: TGCGCCAGCAGCTTGGCGGTCTCCAGGGCAACTAATGAAAAACTGTTTTTT. This sequence joins TRBV5-1 and TRBJ1-4, with D possibly being TRBD1 (5 bases). There are 17 residues in the CDR3. V shed 0 bases and J shed 0 bases, with 12 bases lying between them. Germline V gene data show CDR1 as SGHRS and CDR2 as YFSETQ.

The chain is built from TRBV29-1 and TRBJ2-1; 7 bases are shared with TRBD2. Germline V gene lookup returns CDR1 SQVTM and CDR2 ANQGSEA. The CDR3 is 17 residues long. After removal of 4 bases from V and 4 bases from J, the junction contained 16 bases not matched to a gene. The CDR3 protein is CSVVGTASGDEYNEQFF. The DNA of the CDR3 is TGCAGCGTTGTAGGTACGGCTAGCGGAGATGAATACAATGAGCAGTTCTTC.

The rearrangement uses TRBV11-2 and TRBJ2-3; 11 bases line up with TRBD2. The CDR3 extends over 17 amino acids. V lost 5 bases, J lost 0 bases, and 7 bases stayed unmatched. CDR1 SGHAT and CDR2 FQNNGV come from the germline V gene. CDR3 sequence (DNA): TGTGCCAGCAGCCGAATCGGGACTAGCGGAAGCACAGATACGCAGTATTTT. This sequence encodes CASSRIGTSGSTDTQYF.

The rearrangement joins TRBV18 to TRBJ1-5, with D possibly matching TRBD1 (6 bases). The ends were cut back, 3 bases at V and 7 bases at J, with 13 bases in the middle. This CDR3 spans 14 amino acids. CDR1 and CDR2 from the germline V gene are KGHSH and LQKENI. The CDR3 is CASSPEAGEQPQHF. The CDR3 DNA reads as TGTGCCAGCTCACCTGAGGCAGGGGAACAGCCCCAGCATTTT.

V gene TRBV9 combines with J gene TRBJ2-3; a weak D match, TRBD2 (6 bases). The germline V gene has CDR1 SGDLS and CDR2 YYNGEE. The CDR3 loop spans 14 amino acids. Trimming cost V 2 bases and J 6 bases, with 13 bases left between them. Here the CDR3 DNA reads TGTGCCAGCAGCGTGGCGGGAAGCAGGGATACGCAGTATTTT. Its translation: CASSVAGSRDTQYF.

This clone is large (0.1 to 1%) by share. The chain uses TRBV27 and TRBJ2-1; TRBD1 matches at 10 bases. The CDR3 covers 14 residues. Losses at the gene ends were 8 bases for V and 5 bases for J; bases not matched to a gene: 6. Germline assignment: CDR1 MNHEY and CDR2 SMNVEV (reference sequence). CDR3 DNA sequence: TGTGCCAGCGCTGACAGGGGGCCAAACAATGAGCAGTTCTTC. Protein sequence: CASADRGPNNEQFF.